One sample yielded the 11 T cell receptor beta chains listed below, sequenced in a study of brain T cells in children with intractable seizures. This table comes from immunoSEQ multiplex PCR, and its TCRdb copy is limited to in-frame clones, with some not included. Among some 64,000 clones, 90% to 96% were seen once, and the ten largest hold 0.35% to 0.4%. Source: peripheral blood, taken at surgery. These receptors were obtained from a boy under two years old with focal cortical dysplasia and intractable seizures.

The CDR3 is CASSLGLAPGELFF. CDR3 nucleotides: TGTGCCAGCAGCCTCGGACTAGCGCCCGGGGAGCTGTTTTTT. The chain uses TRBV7-2 and TRBJ2-2; 9 bases line up with TRBD2. The CDR3 covers 14 residues. J gave up 6 bases and V 5 bases, and 4 bases lay outside the gene matches. Per the germline V gene, CDR1 is SGHTA and CDR2 is FQGNSA.

The chain joins TRBV7-2 to TRBJ1-5, with D perhaps matching TRBD1 (5 bases). Germline V lookup: CDR1 SGHTA, CDR2 FQGNSA. The CDR3 is 15 residues long. Trimming removed 3 bases from V and 7 bases from J, with 16 bases in between. The CDR3 sequence: CASSFSGAREQPQHF. For the CDR3, the DNA is TGTGCCAGCAGCTTTAGCGGGGCCAGGGAACAGCCCCAGCATTTT. Combining the CDR3 with reference TRBV7-2 and TRBJ1-5 gives the whole variable domain GAGVSQSPSNKVTEKGKDVELRCDPISGHTALYWYRQSLGQGLEFLIYFQGNSAPDKSGLPSDRFSAERTGGSVSTLTIQRTQQEDSAVYLCASSFSGAREQPQHFGDGTRLSIL.

The chain combines TRBV7-2 with TRBJ2-3; TRBD2 aligns across 14 bases. V lost 4 bases, J lost 5 bases, and 8 bases stayed unmatched. CDR3 length: 17 amino acids. CDR1 and CDR2 from the germline V gene are SGHTA and FQGNSA. CDR3 nucleotides: TGTGCCAGCAGCTCGAGGACTAGCGGGGGGCTGGGAGATACGCAGTATTTT. This sequence encodes CASSSRTSGGLGDTQYF.

The V and J genes are TRBV4-1 and TRBJ1-4; D possibly corresponds to TRBD1 (6 bases). Germline-derived CDR1 and CDR2 are MGHRA and YSYEKL. The CDR3 spans 16 residues. V was cut by 2 bases and J by 1 base, with 11 bases left in between. The CDR3: CASSQLRGETNEKLFF. Here the CDR3 DNA reads TGCGCCAGCAGCCAACTTAGGGGGGAAACTAATGAAAAACTGTTTTTT.

The genes are TRBV24-1 and TRBJ1-2, with a weak D call TRBD1 (6 bases). The CDR3 has 13 amino acids. The germline V gene encodes CDR1 KGHDR and CDR2 SFDVKD. The V end was cut by 1 base, the J end by 6 bases, with 8 bases between. The CDR3, as DNA: TGTGCCACCAGTGATTTTGCAGGGGATGGCTACACCTTC. Amino acids: CATSDFAGDGYTF.

The chain is built from TRBV7-3 and TRBJ2-2, with D unresolved. The V and J ends lost 3 bases and 4 bases respectively, with 6 bases between them. The CDR3 runs to 13 residues. CDR1 is SGHTA, CDR2 FQGTGA, per germline. CDR3 DNA: TGTGCCAGCAGCTTCACGAGCACCGGGGAGCTGTTTTTT. As protein: CASSFTSTGELFF. The whole variable domain, remainder taken from reference TRBV7-3 and TRBJ2-2, is GAGVSQTPSNKVTEKGKYVELRCDPISGHTALYWYRQSLGQGPEFLIYFQGTGAADDSGLPNDRFFAVRPEGSVSTLKIQRTERGDSAVYLCASSFTSTGELFFGEGSRLTVL.

J is TRBJ2-7 and V is TRBV5-1; D is uncertain. Germline CDR1 SGHRS, CDR2 YFSETQ. The CDR3 is 14 residues long. Trimming removed 0 bases at V and 0 bases at J, with 7 bases between. The CDR3 sequence: CASSLVAVSYEQYF. CDR3 DNA: TGCGCCAGCAGCTTGGTTGCGGTCTCCTACGAGCAGTACTTC.

This chain connects TRBV11-3 to TRBJ2-7; 8 bases are a match to TRBD2. V was clipped by 1 base and J by 2 bases; unmatched bases: 4. The CDR3 covers 15 residues. Germline lookup yields CDR1 SGHNT and CDR2 YENEEA. This CDR3 reads CASSLGVGGAYEQYF. The CDR3 coding sequence is TGTGCCAGCAGCTTAGGCGTCGGGGGGGCCTACGAGCAGTACTTC.

The rearrangement joins TRBV18 to TRBJ1-3; D is undetermined. CDR1 and CDR2 (germline): KGHSH, LQKENI. V gave up 2 bases and J gave up 0 bases, with 17 bases separating them. This CDR3 region has 18 residues. The CDR3 region is CASSPKVKNSLSGNTIYF. In DNA form, the CDR3 reads TGTGCCAGCTCACCAAAGGTAAAGAACAGTCTCTCTGGAAACACCATATATTTT.

This rearrangement joins TRBV6-5 to TRBJ1-6; D is uncertain. Looked up from germline, CDR1 is MNHEY and CDR2 is SVGAGI. Trimming shortened V by 8 bases and J by 7 bases, and 12 bases separated the two germline ends. The CDR3 length is 13 residues. CDR3 loop: CASRMGGNSPLHF. The CDR3 DNA follows: TGTGCCAGCCGCATGGGTGGGAATTCACCCCTCCACTTT.

The chain uses TRBV5-1 and TRBJ2-7, with D maybe TRBD2 (7 bases). The CDR3 has 15 residues. CDR1 and CDR2 from the germline V gene are SGHRS and YFSETQ. V dropped 4 bases and J dropped 7 bases, with 21 bases sitting between them. In DNA form, the CDR3 reads TGCGCCAGCAGCCCCAGGCGGGGGACACCGGAGGAGCAGTACTTC. Translation gives CASSPRRGTPEEQYF.